The following is a T cell receptor (beta chain) sequence with its context. The PCR employed 60 Vbeta primers together with 13 Jbeta primers. Assay used: immunoSEQ multiplex PCR; TCRdb lists only in-frame clones, some missing. Across around 33,000 clones, the top ten clones capture approximately 4.5% of the sample. The length of the CDR3 is 17 residues. The germline V gene encodes CDR1 LNHNV and CDR2 YYDKDF (reference sequence). Trimming cost V 2 bases and J 10 bases; bases outside gene matches: 16. This entry is derived from a study of cytomegalovirus exposure and HLA in healthy donors. The sequencing input was PBMCs. The chain recombines TRBV15 with TRBJ2-1; 8 bases map to TRBD2. This clonotype was obtained from a woman in her 40s in good health and CMV-seropositive. The CDR3 spells CATSRRPAGGAGREQFF. DNA for the CDR3: TGTGCCACCAGCAGACGACCTGCGGGAGGAGCGGGAAGGGAGCAGTTCTTC.